One T cell receptor beta chain is described in this entry. These data originate in a study of T cell responses to AZD1222 COVID-19 vaccine. On the study more broadly: The study pooled second doses at about 4 or about 12 weeks.

Germline CDR1 SGHTA, CDR2 FQGNSA. The V end lost 2 bases, the J end lost 0 bases, and 20 bases lay between the germline ends. This CDR3 has 18 amino acids. Only in-frame clones appear in the TCRdb table, and some are missing; sequencing was by immunoSEQ multiplex PCR. The sample includes roughly 140,000 clones, around 91% seen only once; the top ten take roughly 4.7%. The receptor's source is an adult in good health. The gene calls are TRBV7-2 and TRBJ2-7, with D possibly being TRBD1 (5 bases). The input for sequencing was peripheral blood, taken on day 0 of AZD1222 vaccination. The CDR3: CASSLSPGQGLGSYEQYF. The CDR3 DNA sequence: TGTGCCAGCAGCTTATCCCCCGGCCAGGGTTTAGGCTCCTACGAGCAGTACTTC.